This record concerns one T cell receptor beta chain sequence. What it binds is unknown. TCRdb analysed the reads with MiXCR anew, one entry per CDR3 protein. Among roughly 990,000 distinct CDR3 sequences listed, 30% to 40% were seen once. This record belongs to a study of T cell repertoires in cytomegalovirus infection. Per germline, CDR1 SGHRS and CDR2 YFSETQ. This CDR3 has 13 residues. Trimming shortened V by 0 bases and J by 2 bases, and 6 bases separated the two germline ends. Broader study findings: The ex vivo response was dominated by HLA-C-restricted CMV-specific TCR beta clonotypes.

The receptor comes from a human donor in good health (CMV status not recorded). Some clones in this sample may be carry-over from other donors' samples. Sequenced here: cultured CD8+ T cells from PBMCs, sampled from culture after CMV antigen stimulation. The chain is built from TRBV5-1 and TRBJ2-7; unclear D gene. CDR3 nucleotides: TGCGCCAGCAGCTTGGACAAAACCTACGAGCAGTACTTC. Translation: CASSLDKTYEQYF.